The clone carrying this T cell receptor (beta chain) appeared a few times. Its antigen is not known. The investigators collected lesional scalp punch biopsies and peripheral blood from alopecia areata patients. V gave up 5 bases and J gave up 3 bases, with 17 bases separating them. The CDR3 spans 15 residues. Germline V gene lookup returns CDR1 MDHEN and CDR2 SYDVKM. It was cDNA, reverse transcribed from extracted RNA, that served as the sequencing template. Sequencing was performed with immunoSEQ multiplex PCR; in TCRdb, only in-frame clones are kept and a portion is missing. Of approximately 82,000 clones in the sample, roughly 47% were seen once. The sample is drawn from a study of CD8+ T cells in alopecia areata. General study results and limits: Elevated clonality characterized lesional scalp relative to normal scalp, particularly in alopecia totalis/universalis.

This sequence was found in a human donor with alopecia areata. Source material: NKG2D-high CD8+ T cells sorted from blood. V and J are TRBV28 and TRBJ2-7, with D perhaps TRBD2 (6 bases). The CDR3 region is CASSPLAEDRYEQYF. The CDR3 nucleotides read TGTGCCAGCAGTCCCTTAGCGGAGGACCGCTACGAGCAGTACTTC.